This T cell receptor beta chain stems from a study of cytomegalovirus exposure and HLA in healthy donors. The PCR made use of 60 Vbeta and 13 Jbeta primers. The method was immunoSEQ multiplex PCR; TCRdb's version includes in-frame clones alone and lacks a portion of them. The sample lists approximately 93,000 clones, approximately 69% occurring once. This CDR3 has 16 residues. Germline values: CDR1 SGHTA, CDR2 FQGNSA. The trim removed 1 base at V and 4 bases at J, leaving 7 bases unmatched. Specimen: PBMCs. This chain links TRBV7-2 with TRBJ2-7; TRBD2 aligns across 10 bases. This sequence was found in a boy aged 5 to 17 in good health and CMV-seropositive. The CDR3 sequence: CASSLEAGGKGYEQYF. DNA of the CDR3: TGTGCCAGCAGCTTAGAAGCGGGGGGGAAAGGTTACGAGCAGTACTTC.